These T cell receptor beta chains were read from a single sample in a study of cytomegalovirus exposure and HLA in healthy donors. The data were produced by immunoSEQ multiplex PCR, yet TCRdb's version contains in-frame clones alone and is incomplete. This table has about 150,000 clones, approximately 84% appearing once. The material sequenced was PBMCs. The receptor set was obtained from a woman aged 50 to 60 in good health and CMV-seropositive. CDR3s leave out the opening cysteine and the closing phenylalanine or tryptophan. D genes are given only for firm matches. A clone size is listed for some rows: how often the clone was seen (once, few, many), or a class if it is expanded.

j_gene,abundance,v_gene,len,d_gene,CDR3aa
TRBJ1-1,-,TRBV19,12,TRBD1,ASSITTGGAEAF
TRBJ1-2,-,TRBV5-1,16,-,ASSFYPGTRTANYGYT
TRBJ1-1,-,TRBV7-3,12,TRBD1,ASSRGDRNTEAF
TRBJ2-2,-,TRBV7-2,12,-,ASSRDVTTGELF
TRBJ2-7,-,TRBV4-1,11,-,ASSHQDNYEQY
TRBJ1-2,-,TRBV5-1,12,TRBD1,ASSLETGGRGYT
TRBJ1-5,few,TRBV30,13,TRBD1,AWSTGAGGFQPQH
TRBJ1-2,-,TRBV2,12,TRBD1,ASKGDRNNYGYT
TRBJ1-5,few,TRBV18,12,TRBD1,ASSTGGSNQPQH
TRBJ2-7,-,TRBV28,9,TRBD2,ASSREVEQY
TRBJ2-7,once,TRBV30,10,-,AWRGLEGEQY
TRBJ2-3,-,TRBV7-2,16,TRBD2,ASSLFGLASSTTDTQY
TRBJ1-1,few,TRBV5-4,12,TRBD1,ASRRQGKNTEAF
TRBJ1-1,once,TRBV7-8,12,-,ASSLQRENTEAF
TRBJ2-1,-,TRBV5-5,10,TRBD1,ASSSLGDRQV
TRBJ1-5,-,TRBV28,13,-,ASVGRGDRNQPQH
TRBJ2-7,-,TRBV7-2,11,-,ASSLAPGNEQY
TRBJ1-1,-,TRBV5-4,11,-,ASSPPGGTEAF
TRBJ2-1,-,TRBV30,11,TRBD1,AWSVTGLNEQF
TRBJ2-1,few,TRBV10-3,11,-,AISGLGDNEQF
TRBJ2-6,-,TRBV7-6,15,-,ASSLTGGGTGANGLT
TRBJ2-2,-,TRBV5-1,11,-,ALRSQLTGELF
TRBJ2-7,-,TRBV5-5,14,TRBD1,ASSPAARQGTSEQY
TRBJ2-2,-,TRBV7-3,13,-,ASSLGRGNTGELF
TRBJ1-5,-,TRBV12-5,14,TRBD1,ASLPGTGISNQPQH
TRBJ2-5,-,TRBV2,13,TRBD2,ASSEQASGVKTQY
TRBJ2-7,once,TRBV21-1,12,-,ASSTRTLAYEQY
TRBJ1-4,-,TRBV30,12,TRBD1,AWSDRGSNEKLF
TRBJ2-1,once,TRBV5-5,11,-,ASNEEPYNEQF
TRBJ1-4,-,TRBV30,12,TRBD1,ASDPLTGNEKLF
TRBJ1-1,-,TRBV30,12,TRBD1,AWTTGVAYTEAF
TRBJ1-2,once,TRBV5-4,11,-,ASSLETGYGYT
TRBJ2-1,few,TRBV29-1,13,TRBD2,SVRTSGGINNEQF
TRBJ1-5,-,TRBV5-5,11,TRBD1,ASSQGTDQPQH
TRBJ2-2,-,TRBV6-1,17,-,ASSEAGSSGVGITGELF
TRBJ1-3,-,TRBV29-1,14,TRBD1,SVESQTGPTGNTIY
TRBJ2-2,-,TRBV4-3,16,TRBD2,ASSQDRTSGARTGELF
TRBJ1-5,-,TRBV4-1,13,TRBD1,ASSPPGTGIFAQH
TRBJ2-3,-,TRBV19,11,-,ASSTGIGDTQY
TRBJ2-7,-,TRBV5-1,10,-,ASSLQGEEQY
TRBJ1-1,-,TRBV13,13,-,ASSDWRRVNTEAF
TRBJ2-7,-,TRBV5-6,13,-,ASSLLAMISYEQY
TRBJ2-1,-,TRBV27,18,TRBD2,ASSSPHRTSGRGSYNEQF
TRBJ2-1,few,TRBV11-2,12,TRBD2,ASSLVLAGDEQF
TRBJ2-7,-,TRBV25-1,10,-,ASSSSSYEQY
TRBJ1-1,-,TRBV30,8,-,ALGLGLSF
TRBJ2-7,-,TRBV2,11,-,ASSAGNVYEQY
TRBJ2-7,-,TRBV4-3,13,TRBD1,ASSQDATGGYEQY
TRBJ2-5,-,TRBV4-1,11,-,ASSQKTQETQY
TRBJ2-3,-,TRBV4-3,15,TRBD2,ASSSSSTSGRTDTQY
TRBJ1-1,-,TRBV6-5,14,-,ASSYSMEGGDTEAF
TRBJ1-2,-,TRBV28,11,-,ASSFGGGYGYT
TRBJ2-1,-,TRBV10-3,15,TRBD2,AISPRTSAGSYNEQF
TRBJ1-6,-,TRBV27,10,-,ASSPNNSPLH
TRBJ2-5,-,TRBV6-5,11,TRBD2,ASSQGLAGTQY
TRBJ2-1,-,TRBV7-2,12,-,ASRLHTANNEQF